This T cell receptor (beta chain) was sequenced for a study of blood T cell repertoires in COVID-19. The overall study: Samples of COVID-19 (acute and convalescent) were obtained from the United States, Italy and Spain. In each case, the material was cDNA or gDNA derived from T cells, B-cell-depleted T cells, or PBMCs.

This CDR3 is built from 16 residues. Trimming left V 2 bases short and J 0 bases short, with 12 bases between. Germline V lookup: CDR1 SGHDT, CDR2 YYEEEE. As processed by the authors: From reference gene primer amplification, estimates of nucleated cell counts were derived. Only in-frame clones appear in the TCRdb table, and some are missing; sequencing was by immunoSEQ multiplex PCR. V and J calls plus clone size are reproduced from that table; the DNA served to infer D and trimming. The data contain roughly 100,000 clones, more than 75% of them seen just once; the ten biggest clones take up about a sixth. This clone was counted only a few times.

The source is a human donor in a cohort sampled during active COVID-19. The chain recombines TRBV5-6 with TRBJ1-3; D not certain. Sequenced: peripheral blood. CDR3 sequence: CASSFRSLLSGNTIYF. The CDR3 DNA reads TGTGCCAGCAGCTTTCGGTCGTTACTCTCTGGAAACACCATATATTTT.